These T cell receptor beta chains were read from a single sample in a study of blood T cell repertoires in COVID-19. The method was immunoSEQ multiplex PCR; TCRdb's version includes in-frame clones alone and lacks a portion of them. This sample has around 200,000 clones, with approximately 84% found just once. Sequenced sample: PBMCs or T cells enriched from blood (not recorded which). The source is a woman younger than 45 who had recovered from COVID-19. The CDR3 runs from the conserved cysteine through the conserved F or W. D genes are given only for firm matches. Clone sizes are given selectively: once, few, many, or a class where the clone is expanded.

d_gene: .
j_gene: TRBJ2-2
abundance: .
v_gene: TRBV2
CDR3nt: TGTGCCAGCTCCCGGGAAACCGGGGAGCTGTTTTTT
CDR3aa: CASSRETGELFF

d_gene: .
j_gene: TRBJ2-3
abundance: .
v_gene: TRBV5-4
CDR3nt: TGTGCCAGCAGCTTGTATGCCAGTTTTAGCACAGATACGCAGTATTTT
CDR3aa: CASSLYASFSTDTQYF

d_gene: .
j_gene: TRBJ2-1
abundance: .
v_gene: TRBV28
CDR3nt: TGTGCCAGCAGTTTATCCCTTCTGGTCGCTTATAGTAATGAGCAGTTCTTC
CDR3aa: CASSLSLLVAYSNEQFF

d_gene: .
j_gene: TRBJ1-2
abundance: .
v_gene: TRBV18
CDR3nt: TGTGCCAGCTCACCCAAACGAGGGGGAGTCTATGGCTACACCTTC
CDR3aa: CASSPKRGGVYGYTF

d_gene: .
j_gene: TRBJ1-5
abundance: .
v_gene: TRBV6-4
CDR3nt: TGTGCCAGCAGTGACTCCGCAGGGTGGAATAGCAATCAGCCCCAGCATTTT
CDR3aa: CASSDSAGWNSNQPQHF

d_gene: TRBD1
j_gene: TRBJ1-4
abundance: .
v_gene: TRBV7-9
CDR3nt: TGTGCCAGCAGCCCTCGGGACAGGGGGCTTGAAAAACTGTTTTTT
CDR3aa: CASSPRDRGLEKLFF

d_gene: TRBD2
j_gene: TRBJ2-1
abundance: .
v_gene: TRBV27
CDR3nt: TGTGCCAGCAGTCCCTTCGGGGCGGGAGGCTACAATGAGCAGTTCTTC
CDR3aa: CASSPFGAGGYNEQFF

d_gene: .
j_gene: TRBJ1-2
abundance: .
v_gene: TRBV10-2
CDR3nt: TGCGCCAGCAGTCCTACTATCCGCGGGGAGAGTACTCCCTACTATGGCTACACCTTC
CDR3aa: CASSPTIRGESTPYYGYTF

d_gene: TRBD1
j_gene: TRBJ1-5
abundance: .
v_gene: TRBV18
CDR3nt: TGTGCCAGCTCACCACGACAGGGTCAGCCCCAGCATTTT
CDR3aa: CASSPRQGQPQHF

d_gene: TRBD1
j_gene: TRBJ2-7
abundance: .
v_gene: TRBV19
CDR3nt: TGTGCCTCGACAGGGATTGGTGTGCGGGAGCAGTACTTC
CDR3aa: CASTGIGVREQYF

d_gene: .
j_gene: TRBJ1-2
abundance: once
v_gene: TRBV18
CDR3nt: TGTGCCAGCTCACCAGATGGGGCGAGCAACAACAATGGCTACACCTTC
CDR3aa: CASSPDGASNNNGYTF

d_gene: .
j_gene: TRBJ1-2
abundance: .
v_gene: TRBV2
CDR3nt: TGTGCCAGCATGAATCTCCAGGGGTTCTATGGCTACACCTTC
CDR3aa: CASMNLQGFYGYTF

d_gene: .
j_gene: TRBJ1-5
abundance: .
v_gene: TRBV6-5
CDR3nt: TGTGCCAGCGCAGGGGTCAATCAGCCCCAGCATTTT
CDR3aa: CASAGVNQPQHF

d_gene: .
j_gene: TRBJ1-5
abundance: few
v_gene: TRBV29-1
CDR3nt: TGCAGCGTCGGGGGGGGAGATGGGCCCCAGCATTTT
CDR3aa: CSVGGGDGPQHF

d_gene: TRBD1
j_gene: TRBJ2-5
abundance: .
v_gene: TRBV30
CDR3nt: TGTGCCTGGAGTGTGGACAGGGAAGAGACCCAGTACTTC
CDR3aa: CAWSVDREETQYF

d_gene: TRBD1
j_gene: TRBJ1-2
abundance: .
v_gene: TRBV2
CDR3nt: TGTGCCAGCAGTGAAGTGGGGGACAGCCTAAACTATGGCTACACCTTC
CDR3aa: CASSEVGDSLNYGYTF

d_gene: .
j_gene: TRBJ1-1
abundance: once
v_gene: TRBV19
CDR3nt: TGTGCCAGTAGTAACTCGGTGGGCGCTGAAGCTTTCTTT
CDR3aa: CASSNSVGAEAFF

d_gene: TRBD1
j_gene: TRBJ1-2
abundance: .
v_gene: TRBV5-4
CDR3nt: TGTGCCAGCAGCTCCTATCAGGGGGCATGGGGCTACACCTTC
CDR3aa: CASSSYQGAWGYTF

d_gene: TRBD1
j_gene: TRBJ1-2
abundance: .
v_gene: TRBV29-1
CDR3nt: TGCAGCGTTGAAGAAGGATGGGACAGGGGGTTGGCTAACTATGGCTACACCTTC
CDR3aa: CSVEEGWDRGLANYGYTF

d_gene: .
j_gene: TRBJ1-5
abundance: once
v_gene: TRBV2
CDR3nt: TGTGCCAGCAGTGGATTTGGAGGATTGATCAATCAGCCCCAGCATTTT
CDR3aa: CASSGFGGLINQPQHF

d_gene: .
j_gene: TRBJ1-2
abundance: .
v_gene: TRBV19
CDR3nt: TGTGCCAGTACACAGGGTAGCTATGGCTACACCTTC
CDR3aa: CASTQGSYGYTF

d_gene: TRBD1
j_gene: TRBJ1-5
abundance: .
v_gene: TRBV29-1
CDR3nt: TGCAGCGAAGAACTGGACAGGGGGAATCAGCCCCAGCATTTT
CDR3aa: CSEELDRGNQPQHF

d_gene: .
j_gene: TRBJ2-3
abundance: once
v_gene: TRBV6-4
CDR3nt: TGTGCCAGCAGTGACTCGAGCAGGTCAGATACGCAGTATTTT
CDR3aa: CASSDSSRSDTQYF

d_gene: .
j_gene: TRBJ1-4
abundance: few
v_gene: TRBV21-1
CDR3nt: TGTGCCAGCAGCAAAGGACAGGTAGGGGGTGAAAAACTGTTTTTT
CDR3aa: CASSKGQVGGEKLFF

d_gene: .
j_gene: TRBJ1-5
abundance: .
v_gene: TRBV9
CDR3nt: TGTGCCAGCAGCGTATCCGCGCTGGGCAATCAGCCCCAGCATTTT
CDR3aa: CASSVSALGNQPQHF

d_gene: TRBD2
j_gene: TRBJ2-1
abundance: many
v_gene: TRBV20-1
CDR3nt: TGCAGTGCTAGTTGGCTAGCGGGAAGAAACGATGAGCAGTTCTTC
CDR3aa: CSASWLAGRNDEQFF

d_gene: TRBD1
j_gene: TRBJ1-2
abundance: .
v_gene: TRBV6-1
CDR3nt: TGTGCCAGCAGTGAAGCCAGCGCAGGGGGCAGAGGCTACACCTTC
CDR3aa: CASSEASAGGRGYTF

d_gene: .
j_gene: TRBJ1-4
abundance: once
v_gene: TRBV7-8
CDR3nt: TGTGCCAGCAGCTTACGGTTCTCCCATGAAAAACTGTTTTTT
CDR3aa: CASSLRFSHEKLFF

d_gene: TRBD2
j_gene: TRBJ2-1
abundance: .
v_gene: TRBV4-1
CDR3nt: TGCGCCAGCAGCCAAGATCAGAGGGCTAGCGGGGTCAATGAGCAGTTCTTC
CDR3aa: CASSQDQRASGVNEQFF

d_gene: TRBD1
j_gene: TRBJ2-2
abundance: few
v_gene: TRBV19
CDR3nt: TGTGCCAGTAGTACCTCCGGGACAGTAAACACCGGGGAGCTGTTTTTT
CDR3aa: CASSTSGTVNTGELFF

d_gene: .
j_gene: TRBJ1-1
abundance: .
v_gene: TRBV29-1
CDR3nt: TGCAGCGTTGGTCCAAACCAGGGGAGTGAAGCTTTCTTT
CDR3aa: CSVGPNQGSEAFF

d_gene: .
j_gene: TRBJ1-1
abundance: .
v_gene: TRBV18
CDR3nt: TGTGCCAGCTCACCGGGACACCTCGACAACACTGAAGCTTTCTTT
CDR3aa: CASSPGHLDNTEAFF

d_gene: .
j_gene: TRBJ2-1
abundance: once
v_gene: TRBV21-1
CDR3nt: TGTGCCAGCACCTCAGTGAGACAGGGGGCGCGGAGGGGATCCTACAATGAGCAGTTCTTC
CDR3aa: CASTSVRQGARRGSYNEQFF

d_gene: .
j_gene: TRBJ1-4
abundance: .
v_gene: TRBV5-1
CDR3nt: TGCGCCAGCAGTCCAGGGGTTAATGAAAAACTGTTTTTT
CDR3aa: CASSPGVNEKLFF

d_gene: TRBD2
j_gene: TRBJ2-5
abundance: .
v_gene: TRBV7-7
CDR3nt: TGTGCTAGCAGCCTGACCTGGACTAGCGCCCAAGAGACCCAGTACTTC
CDR3aa: CASSLTWTSAQETQYF

d_gene: .
j_gene: TRBJ1-1
abundance: .
v_gene: TRBV28
CDR3nt: TGTGCCAGCAGTTTAAGGTGGGAGGGTACTGAAGCTTTCTTT
CDR3aa: CASSLRWEGTEAFF

d_gene: .
j_gene: TRBJ1-3
abundance: .
v_gene: TRBV28
CDR3nt: TGTGCCAGCGAAGGGGGCTCTGGAAACACCATATATTTT
CDR3aa: CASEGGSGNTIYF

d_gene: .
j_gene: TRBJ1-1
abundance: .
v_gene: TRBV6-4
CDR3nt: TGTGCCAGCAGTGACGGAAGGGAGTCCACTGAAGCTTTCTTT
CDR3aa: CASSDGRESTEAFF

d_gene: .
j_gene: TRBJ2-1
abundance: .
v_gene: TRBV27
CDR3nt: TGTGCCAGCAGTTTGGCTCTGAGGGGGAGCGAGCAGTTCTTC
CDR3aa: CASSLALRGSEQFF

d_gene: TRBD1
j_gene: TRBJ1-5
abundance: .
v_gene: TRBV6-1
CDR3nt: TGTGCCAGCAGTGAAGCGCGGGGAACAGGGGGTGGTAGGGCCCAGCATTTT
CDR3aa: CASSEARGTGGGRAQHF

d_gene: TRBD1
j_gene: TRBJ1-5
abundance: few
v_gene: TRBV28
CDR3nt: TGTGCCAGCACTGGGACAGTCGACTTTCTTAGCAATCAGCCCCAGCATTTT
CDR3aa: CASTGTVDFLSNQPQHF

d_gene: .
j_gene: TRBJ2-3
abundance: .
v_gene: TRBV7-2
CDR3nt: TGTGCCAGCAGCTTACTTGGCACAGATACGCAGTATTTT
CDR3aa: CASSLLGTDTQYF

d_gene: TRBD1
j_gene: TRBJ1-4
abundance: .
v_gene: TRBV2
CDR3nt: TGTGCCAGCAGTGGCGCCGGGACAGGGAGTGAAAAACTGTTTTTT
CDR3aa: CASSGAGTGSEKLFF

d_gene: .
j_gene: TRBJ1-3
abundance: .
v_gene: TRBV28
CDR3nt: TGTGCCAGCAGTTTGCCCCCGGGGGGCTCATCAAACACCATATATTTT
CDR3aa: CASSLPPGGSSNTIYF

d_gene: .
j_gene: TRBJ2-5
abundance: .
v_gene: TRBV18
CDR3nt: TGTGCCAGCTCTGCGGGACTTCAAGAGACCCAGTACTTC
CDR3aa: CASSAGLQETQYF

d_gene: TRBD1
j_gene: TRBJ1-2
abundance: .
v_gene: TRBV6-1
CDR3nt: TGTGCCAGCAGTGAACGGACAGGGCCTTACTATGGCTACACCTTC
CDR3aa: CASSERTGPYYGYTF

d_gene: .
j_gene: TRBJ1-2
abundance: .
v_gene: TRBV7-3
CDR3nt: TGTGCCAGCAGCTTAACCGGGGCAGGGGTTGGCTACACCTTC
CDR3aa: CASSLTGAGVGYTF

d_gene: TRBD1
j_gene: TRBJ1-1
abundance: .
v_gene: TRBV5-8
CDR3nt: TGTGCCCGCGAGGAACAGGGACAGAGGAACACTGAAGCTTTCTTT
CDR3aa: CAREEQGQRNTEAFF

d_gene: .
j_gene: TRBJ1-2
abundance: .
v_gene: TRBV6-5
CDR3nt: TGTGCCAGCAGTTACTCTCCCACCTTGAGCCATGGCTACACCTTC
CDR3aa: CASSYSPTLSHGYTF

d_gene: TRBD1
j_gene: TRBJ2-2
abundance: once
v_gene: TRBV29-1
CDR3nt: TGCAGCGTTCTGACAGGGGATGCCGGGGAGCTGTTTTTT
CDR3aa: CSVLTGDAGELFF

d_gene: TRBD1
j_gene: TRBJ1-2
abundance: .
v_gene: TRBV12-3/TRBV12-4
CDR3nt: TGTGCCAGCAGGACAGGGAAAGGCTACACCTTC
CDR3aa: CASRTGKGYTF

d_gene: .
j_gene: TRBJ2-2
abundance: .
v_gene: TRBV11-2
CDR3nt: TGTGCCAGCAGCTTAGGGTCCGCGCAGGGTCCTTTGACCGGGGAGCTGTTTTTT
CDR3aa: CASSLGSAQGPLTGELFF